This entry describes one T cell receptor beta chain. It lacks a known antigen. Base-call qualities are not available, and no considerably larger clone is one nucleotide away. The collaborating institutions used their own protocols to collect whole blood in K2EDTA tubes. For TCRbeta analysis, collaborators shipped samples as frozen whole blood, isolated PBMCs, or DNA extracted from either of those sample types. Relative to germline, V is missing 4 bases and J is missing 2 bases, with 4 bases of the junction outside any gene match. Measured from the cysteine to the phenylalanine, the CDR3 is 14 residues long. The CDR3 DNA has 42 bases and is translated from base 1. CDR1 MNHEY and CDR2 SVGEGT were looked up in the germline V gene. The sample comes from a study of blood T cell repertoires in COVID-19 (TCRdb year 2020). Concerning the study at large: Samples from collaborators originated in the United States, Italy and Spain and spanned both the acute and convalescent phases of COVID-19. The material from the prospective study consisted of cDNA or gDNA derived from T cells, B-cell-depleted T cells, or PBMCs. Deeply sampled blood TCRbeta repertoires from subjects exposed to, actively infected with, or recovered from COVID-19 were included in the dataset. The repertoires were released in a freely available public database intended as a resource for research on the immune response to SARS-CoV-2. Samples came from the ongoing ImmuneRACE study (first 160 participants) plus 1,254 subjects from 6 global collaborators. Nearly every sample came with metadata listing a de-identified subject ID, COVID-19 status, age in years and sex. HLA class I and class II types, where available, came from metadata supplied by the sample provider rather than from assay-based typing. On the study overall, not on this receptor specifically: How much clinical and demographic metadata was included differed by source and by participant, and the metadata was provided uncurated.

TCRbeta CDR3 regions were amplified from genomic DNA using the immunoSEQ Assay, a bias-controlled multiplex PCR. The original pipeline was this. The number of nucleated cells in each sample was estimated from the amplification of reference gene primers within the assay. To quantify the absolute abundance of each unique TCRbeta CDR3 rearrangement, sequence reads were collapsed and filtered. For each sample, productive Simpson clonality was calculated as the square root of Simpson's diversity index across productive rearrangements. TCRdb stores this immuneACCESS table with in-frame sequences only. Part of the clones is absent; in the studies checked, under half of the shortfall reflects unresolved V genes, and no reason is known for the rest. Clone size and V and J calls were adopted from that table, with D and trimming inferred from the DNA. Here the sample has 90,000 to 100,000 clones; about 80% occur a single time. The top ten clones comprise roughly 6.2% of the sample.

The chain is encoded by TRBV6-2 or TRBV6-3 joined to TRBJ2-7; TRBD1 matches 8 bases in the middle. The receptor was isolated from a man aged 60 to 75 with acute or convalescent COVID-19. The sequenced sample was peripheral blood. The bases are TGTGCCAGCAGTTTTCCAGGGGGCCCCTACGAGCAGTACTTC. The resulting protein is CASSFPGGPYEQYF.